A selection of T cell receptor beta chains follows, all from one sample in a study of blood T cells in healthy people across ages. Using its own MiXCR run on the 5' RACE reads, TCRdb lists one record per CDR3 protein. Of about 1.5 million distinct CDR3 sequences listed, 35% to 45% are singletons. The specimen was blood. The origin of the receptors is a woman in her late teens or twenties in good health. Each CDR3 is given with its conserved first and last residue. The order of the fields is clone size, V gene, D gene, J gene, CDR3 DNA, CDR3 protein. D genes are given only for firm matches. Expanded clones get a size class; other rows say once, few or many, or leave the size out.

abundance: few
v_gene: TRBV7-2
d_gene: -
j_gene: TRBJ2-5
CDR3nt: TGTGCCAGCAGCTTAGCGTCCGGTCCCGAGACCCAGTACTTC
CDR3aa: CASSLASGPETQYF

abundance: -
v_gene: TRBV5-1
d_gene: -
j_gene: TRBJ1-4
CDR3nt: TGCGCCAGCAGCCAAGGGGCTCCTGCCTTTAATGAAAAACTGTTTTTT
CDR3aa: CASSQGAPAFNEKLFF

abundance: few
v_gene: TRBV18
d_gene: TRBD2
j_gene: TRBJ2-7
CDR3nt: TGTGCCAGCTCACGCGGGGGGGCCAGCTCCTACGAGCAGTACTTC
CDR3aa: CASSRGGASSYEQYF

abundance: -
v_gene: TRBV28
d_gene: TRBD2
j_gene: TRBJ2-7
CDR3nt: TGTGCCAGCAGTTTAAAGGCTAGCGGTCAGAGCTCCTACGAGCAGTACTTC
CDR3aa: CASSLKASGQSSYEQYF

abundance: -
v_gene: TRBV7-2
d_gene: -
j_gene: TRBJ2-7
CDR3nt: TGTGCCAGCAGTTTAAACGAGTACAATGAGCAGTACTTC
CDR3aa: CASSLNEYNEQYF

abundance: -
v_gene: TRBV7-8
d_gene: -
j_gene: TRBJ2-3
CDR3nt: TGTGCCAGCAGCATGACTAGTCCTCGATACACAGATACGCAGTATTTT
CDR3aa: CASSMTSPRYTDTQYF

abundance: -
v_gene: TRBV15
d_gene: -
j_gene: TRBJ2-7
CDR3nt: TGTGCCACCAGCAGAGCAGGGTACGAGCAGTACTTC
CDR3aa: CATSRAGYEQYF

abundance: -
v_gene: TRBV6-6
d_gene: -
j_gene: TRBJ2-3
CDR3nt: TGTGCCAGCAGTTACACACCGTCTAGCACAGATACGCAGTATTTT
CDR3aa: CASSYTPSSTDTQYF

abundance: -
v_gene: TRBV28
d_gene: TRBD2
j_gene: TRBJ2-7
CDR3nt: TGTGCCAGCAGCCCGGGAGGGCTAAGAGCCTACGAGCAGTACTTC
CDR3aa: CASSPGGLRAYEQYF

abundance: -
v_gene: TRBV12-3/TRBV12-4
d_gene: -
j_gene: TRBJ1-2
CDR3nt: TGTGCCAGCACCCGGAGAGGGGTACTGAACTATGGCTACACCTTC
CDR3aa: CASTRRGVLNYGYTF

abundance: many
v_gene: TRBV9
d_gene: -
j_gene: TRBJ2-1
CDR3nt: TGTGCCAGCAGCGTAGGCTCGAGTTCCTACAATGAGCAGTTCTTC
CDR3aa: CASSVGSSSYNEQFF

abundance: few
v_gene: TRBV18
d_gene: -
j_gene: TRBJ2-5
CDR3nt: TGTGCCAGCTCACCTATCGGAAAACAAGAGACCCAGTACTTC
CDR3aa: CASSPIGKQETQYF

abundance: once
v_gene: TRBV7-9
d_gene: -
j_gene: TRBJ1-2
CDR3nt: TGTGCCAGCAGCTTAGCTCCGTCGGCTAACTATGGCTACACCTTC
CDR3aa: CASSLAPSANYGYTF

abundance: few
v_gene: TRBV12-3/TRBV12-4
d_gene: TRBD2
j_gene: TRBJ2-7
CDR3nt: TGTGCCAGCAGTTTGGGGGGACTAGCGGCCCCCTTCTACGAGCAGTACTTC
CDR3aa: CASSLGGLAAPFYEQYF

abundance: -
v_gene: TRBV7-9
d_gene: -
j_gene: TRBJ1-1
CDR3nt: TGTGCCAGCAGGCCCGACAGGCATGAAGCTTTCTTT
CDR3aa: CASRPDRHEAFF

abundance: few
v_gene: TRBV7-9
d_gene: -
j_gene: TRBJ2-1
CDR3nt: TGTGCCGGAGAGGCAGGCTACAATGAGCAGTTCTTC
CDR3aa: CAGEAGYNEQFF

abundance: -
v_gene: TRBV29-1
d_gene: -
j_gene: TRBJ1-1
CDR3nt: TGCAGCGCGCAAGACGGCACTGAAGCTTTCTTT
CDR3aa: CSAQDGTEAFF

abundance: -
v_gene: TRBV6-6
d_gene: -
j_gene: TRBJ1-6
CDR3nt: TGTGCCAGCAGTCCACGGGGGGCCTCCTATAATTCACCCCTCCACTTT
CDR3aa: CASSPRGASYNSPLHF

abundance: -
v_gene: TRBV20-1
d_gene: TRBD1
j_gene: TRBJ2-1
CDR3nt: TGCAGTCTACCCGCCGGGACAGGGATATACAATGAGCAGTTCTTC
CDR3aa: CSLPAGTGIYNEQFF

abundance: few
v_gene: TRBV15
d_gene: -
j_gene: TRBJ1-1
CDR3nt: TGTGCCACCAGCAGAGCGGGGATCGGGTACACTGAAGCTTTCTTT
CDR3aa: CATSRAGIGYTEAFF

abundance: -
v_gene: TRBV20-1
d_gene: -
j_gene: TRBJ1-5
CDR3nt: TGCAGTGCTAGAAGGGGGGCTAGCAATCAGCCCCAGCATTTT
CDR3aa: CSARRGASNQPQHF

abundance: -
v_gene: TRBV7-9
d_gene: -
j_gene: TRBJ1-1
CDR3nt: TGTGCCAGCAGCGCCCCGGGACTGAACACTGAAGCTTTCTTT
CDR3aa: CASSAPGLNTEAFF

abundance: -
v_gene: TRBV12-3/TRBV12-4
d_gene: TRBD1
j_gene: TRBJ1-2
CDR3nt: TGTGCCAGCAGTTTAAAAGGGACAGGCTTTACAGCTAACTATGGCTACACCTTC
CDR3aa: CASSLKGTGFTANYGYTF

abundance: -
v_gene: TRBV9
d_gene: TRBD2
j_gene: TRBJ2-1
CDR3nt: TGTGCCAGCAGCGGGGGGGTAGCGGGCTACAATGAGCAGTTCTTC
CDR3aa: CASSGGVAGYNEQFF

abundance: -
v_gene: TRBV6-6
d_gene: TRBD2
j_gene: TRBJ2-1
CDR3nt: TGTGCCAGCATCTCGTTTCCGGGGGGAAGCAATGAGCAGTTCTTC
CDR3aa: CASISFPGGSNEQFF

abundance: few
v_gene: TRBV25-1
d_gene: TRBD2
j_gene: TRBJ2-1
CDR3nt: TGTGCCAGCAGTGAGAATAGCGGGTCCTACAATGAGCAGTTCTTC
CDR3aa: CASSENSGSYNEQFF

abundance: few
v_gene: TRBV5-1
d_gene: -
j_gene: TRBJ2-1
CDR3nt: TGCGCCAGCAGCTTGTTCCTTTTCTACAATGAGCAGTTCTTC
CDR3aa: CASSLFLFYNEQFF

abundance: -
v_gene: TRBV7-2
d_gene: -
j_gene: TRBJ2-5
CDR3nt: TGTGCCAGCAGCCCCAACGGTCAAGAGACCCAGTACTTC
CDR3aa: CASSPNGQETQYF

abundance: many
v_gene: TRBV5-1
d_gene: -
j_gene: TRBJ2-5
CDR3nt: TGTGCCAGCAGCTCACCAGGGGAAGAGACCCAGTACTTC
CDR3aa: CASSSPGEETQYF

abundance: -
v_gene: TRBV6-2/TRBV6-3
d_gene: -
j_gene: TRBJ2-1
CDR3nt: TGTGCCAGCAGTTACTCGAAGGGGAGATCGAAAGCTATACGACAAGAGACCCAGTTCTTC
CDR3aa: CASSYSKGRSKAIRQETQFF

abundance: few
v_gene: TRBV20-1
d_gene: TRBD2
j_gene: TRBJ2-3
CDR3nt: TGCAGTGCCCTATCTGGCGGGGGTACATCTAGCACAGATACGCAGTATTTT
CDR3aa: CSALSGGGTSSTDTQYF

abundance: -
v_gene: TRBV11-2
d_gene: -
j_gene: TRBJ2-7
CDR3nt: TGTGCCAGCAGCTTCACACAGGGCCCCCTCTTCTACGAGCAGTACTTC
CDR3aa: CASSFTQGPLFYEQYF

abundance: few
v_gene: TRBV29-1
d_gene: -
j_gene: TRBJ2-6
CDR3nt: TGCAGCGTTGATTCGGGGACTGGGGCCAACGTCCTGACTTTC
CDR3aa: CSVDSGTGANVLTF

abundance: -
v_gene: TRBV6-6
d_gene: -
j_gene: TRBJ2-1
CDR3nt: TGTGCCAGCAGTTACAGGGACCAAGGGGTTGAGCAGTTCTTC
CDR3aa: CASSYRDQGVEQFF

abundance: -
v_gene: TRBV25-1
d_gene: -
j_gene: TRBJ1-4
CDR3nt: TGTGCCAGCAGGAACGGGATGCGGGAAAAACTGTTTTTT
CDR3aa: CASRNGMREKLFF

abundance: few
v_gene: TRBV20-1
d_gene: TRBD2
j_gene: TRBJ2-1
CDR3nt: TGCAGTGCTGTCCCACTAGCGGCTCTTTCCGATGAGCAGTTCTTC
CDR3aa: CSAVPLAALSDEQFF

abundance: -
v_gene: TRBV20-1
d_gene: TRBD1
j_gene: TRBJ1-4
CDR3nt: TGCAGTGCTCGACTGGGACAGGGGAGCGAAAAACTGTTTTTT
CDR3aa: CSARLGQGSEKLFF

abundance: few
v_gene: TRBV10-3
d_gene: TRBD2
j_gene: TRBJ2-1
CDR3nt: TGTGCCATCAGTTCTAGCGGTTTGGATGAGCAGTTCTTC
CDR3aa: CAISSSGLDEQFF

abundance: few
v_gene: TRBV20-1
d_gene: -
j_gene: TRBJ1-5
CDR3nt: TGCAGTGCTAGAGATAACAGGAAGGGGCAGCCCCAGCATTTT
CDR3aa: CSARDNRKGQPQHF

abundance: -
v_gene: TRBV10-3
d_gene: TRBD1
j_gene: TRBJ1-5
CDR3nt: TGTGCCATCAGTCGTTCCGGGACAGGCGGCAATCAGCCCCAGCATTTT
CDR3aa: CAISRSGTGGNQPQHF

abundance: -
v_gene: TRBV5-1
d_gene: -
j_gene: TRBJ2-1
CDR3nt: TGCGCCAGCAGCTTGGGCCAGCTTACCAATGAGCAGTTCTTC
CDR3aa: CASSLGQLTNEQFF

abundance: few
v_gene: TRBV7-7
d_gene: -
j_gene: TRBJ1-1
CDR3nt: TGTGCTAGCAGCACCCCCGGGGTAGGGACTGAAGCTTTCTTT
CDR3aa: CASSTPGVGTEAFF

abundance: -
v_gene: TRBV18
d_gene: -
j_gene: TRBJ1-2
CDR3nt: TGTGCCAGCTCACCAGGGAGCGAAGGTTACTATGGCTACACCTTC
CDR3aa: CASSPGSEGYYGYTF

abundance: few
v_gene: TRBV24-1
d_gene: TRBD1
j_gene: TRBJ1-5
CDR3nt: TGTGCCACCACTGGACAGGTTAGCAATCAGCCCCAGCATTTT
CDR3aa: CATTGQVSNQPQHF

abundance: few
v_gene: TRBV7-9
d_gene: -
j_gene: TRBJ2-1
CDR3nt: TGTGCCACCCGACCCACATTCTCCAATGAGCAGTTCTTC
CDR3aa: CATRPTFSNEQFF

abundance: -
v_gene: TRBV4-3
d_gene: TRBD1
j_gene: TRBJ1-6
CDR3nt: TGCGCCAGTGGGTTGGTAGTGACAGGGGGAAATTCACCCCTCCACTTT
CDR3aa: CASGLVVTGGNSPLHF

abundance: few
v_gene: TRBV18
d_gene: -
j_gene: TRBJ1-5
CDR3nt: TGTGCCAGCTCACCGGCCGGGGGTGTTTATAGCAATCAGCCCCAGCATTTT
CDR3aa: CASSPAGGVYSNQPQHF

abundance: few
v_gene: TRBV7-2
d_gene: -
j_gene: TRBJ1-2
CDR3nt: TGTGCCAGCAGCTTAGTGAGGACGGGAAACTATGGCTACACCTTC
CDR3aa: CASSLVRTGNYGYTF

abundance: -
v_gene: TRBV7-9
d_gene: -
j_gene: TRBJ1-3
CDR3nt: TGTGCCAGCAGCTTTTGGGGGTCGGGGTCTCCTGGAAACACCATATATTTT
CDR3aa: CASSFWGSGSPGNTIYF

abundance: -
v_gene: TRBV20-1
d_gene: -
j_gene: TRBJ2-2
CDR3nt: TGCAGTGCACCCTGGGGCGGGGCTCCCGGGGAGCTGTTTTTT
CDR3aa: CSAPWGGAPGELFF

abundance: -
v_gene: TRBV7-6
d_gene: TRBD1
j_gene: TRBJ2-1
CDR3nt: TGTGCCAGCAGCCATGGGACAGGCCAGCAGTTCTTC
CDR3aa: CASSHGTGQQFF

abundance: once
v_gene: TRBV7-2
d_gene: -
j_gene: TRBJ1-6
CDR3nt: TGTGCCAGCAGCTACCCCAGGGCTAATTCACCCCTCCACTTT
CDR3aa: CASSYPRANSPLHF

abundance: few
v_gene: TRBV4-1
d_gene: -
j_gene: TRBJ2-7
CDR3nt: TGCGCCAGCAGCCAAGAGTTCGGGCCCTACGAGCAGTACTTC
CDR3aa: CASSQEFGPYEQYF

abundance: once
v_gene: TRBV12-3/TRBV12-4
d_gene: TRBD2
j_gene: TRBJ2-5
CDR3nt: TGTGCCAGCAACCACGGGGGGGACCACGCTCTTGTGACCCAGTACTTC
CDR3aa: CASNHGGDHALVTQYF

abundance: -
v_gene: TRBV4-1
d_gene: -
j_gene: TRBJ2-7
CDR3nt: TGCGCCAGCAGCGAAGGGACTGCCAGCTCCTACGAGCAGTACTTC
CDR3aa: CASSEGTASSYEQYF

abundance: many
v_gene: TRBV6-2/TRBV6-3
d_gene: -
j_gene: TRBJ2-1
CDR3nt: TGTGCCAGCAGTTACTCGGGACGTCTATCCCTAGTGAATGAGCAGTTCTTC
CDR3aa: CASSYSGRLSLVNEQFF

abundance: -
v_gene: TRBV7-2
d_gene: TRBD1
j_gene: TRBJ1-3
CDR3nt: TGTGCCAGCAGACAGGGACAGAGCTCTGGAAACACCATATATTTT
CDR3aa: CASRQGQSSGNTIYF

abundance: -
v_gene: TRBV6-2/TRBV6-3
d_gene: -
j_gene: TRBJ2-3
CDR3nt: TGTGCCAGCAGCCGAAGCCTCGGAACAGATACGCAGTATTTT
CDR3aa: CASSRSLGTDTQYF

abundance: -
v_gene: TRBV2
d_gene: TRBD1
j_gene: TRBJ2-1
CDR3nt: TGTGCCAGCAGGGACAGGGGAGGGACCTACAATGAGCAGTTCTTC
CDR3aa: CASRDRGGTYNEQFF